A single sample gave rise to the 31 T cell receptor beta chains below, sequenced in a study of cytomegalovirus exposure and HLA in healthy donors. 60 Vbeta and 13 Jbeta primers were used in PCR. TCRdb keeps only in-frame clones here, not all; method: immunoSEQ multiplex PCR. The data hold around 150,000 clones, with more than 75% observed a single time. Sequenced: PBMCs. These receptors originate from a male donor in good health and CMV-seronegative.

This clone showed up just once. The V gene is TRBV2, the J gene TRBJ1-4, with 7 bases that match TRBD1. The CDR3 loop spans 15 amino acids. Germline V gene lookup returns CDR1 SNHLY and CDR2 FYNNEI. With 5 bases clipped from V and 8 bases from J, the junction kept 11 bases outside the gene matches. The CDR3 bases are TGTGCCAGCAGTCAATTTAGGACAGGAGGGGAAAAACTGTTTTTT. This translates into CASSQFRTGGEKLFF.

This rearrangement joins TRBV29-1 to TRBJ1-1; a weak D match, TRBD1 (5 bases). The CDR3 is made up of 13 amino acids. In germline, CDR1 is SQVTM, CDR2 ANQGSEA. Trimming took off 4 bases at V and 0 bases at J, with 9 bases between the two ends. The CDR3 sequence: CSVATGLNTEAFF. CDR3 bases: TGCAGCGTTGCAACAGGACTGAACACTGAAGCTTTCTTT.

CDR3 DNA: TGTGCCAGCAGCTTAGTTCCGATTGCGGCTCCCACCGGGGAGCTGTTTTTT. It specifies CASSLVPIAAPTGELFF. This chain joins TRBV7-9 and TRBJ2-2; D is undetermined. Trimming took 1 base from V and 4 from J, leaving 16 bases between them. The CDR3 extends over 17 amino acids. Germline values: CDR1 SEHNR, CDR2 FQNEAQ (reference sequence).

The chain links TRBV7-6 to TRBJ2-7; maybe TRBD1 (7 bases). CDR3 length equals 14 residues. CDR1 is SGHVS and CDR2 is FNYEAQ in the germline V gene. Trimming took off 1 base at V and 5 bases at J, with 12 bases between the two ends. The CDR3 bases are TGTGCCAGCAGCTTAGTCTCAGGGGGGCACGAGCAGTACTTC. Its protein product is CASSLVSGGHEQYF.

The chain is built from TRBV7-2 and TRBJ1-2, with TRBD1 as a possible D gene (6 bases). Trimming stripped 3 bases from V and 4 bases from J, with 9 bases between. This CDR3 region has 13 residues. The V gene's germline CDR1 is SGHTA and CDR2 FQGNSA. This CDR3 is CASSFGGFYGYTF. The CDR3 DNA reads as TGTGCCAGCAGCTTTGGGGGCTTCTATGGCTACACCTTC. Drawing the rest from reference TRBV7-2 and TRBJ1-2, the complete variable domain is GAGVSQSPSNKVTEKGKDVELRCDPISGHTALYWYRQSLGQGLEFLIYFQGNSAPDKSGLPSDRFSAERTGGSVSTLTIQRTQQEDSAVYLCASSFGGFYGYTFGSGTRLTVV.

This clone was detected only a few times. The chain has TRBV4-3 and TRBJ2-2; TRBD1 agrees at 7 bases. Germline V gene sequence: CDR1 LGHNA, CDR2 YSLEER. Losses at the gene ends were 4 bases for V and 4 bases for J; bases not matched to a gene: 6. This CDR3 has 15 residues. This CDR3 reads CASSPDRAGTGELFF. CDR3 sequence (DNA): TGCGCCAGCAGCCCCGACAGGGCGGGCACCGGGGAGCTGTTTTTT.

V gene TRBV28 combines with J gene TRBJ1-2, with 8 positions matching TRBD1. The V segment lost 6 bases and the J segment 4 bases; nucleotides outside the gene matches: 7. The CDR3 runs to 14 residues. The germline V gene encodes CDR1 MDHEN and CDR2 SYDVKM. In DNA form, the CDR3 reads TGTGCCAGCAGCCCAGGGGGCTCGTTCTATGGCTACACCTTC. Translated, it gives CASSPGGSFYGYTF.

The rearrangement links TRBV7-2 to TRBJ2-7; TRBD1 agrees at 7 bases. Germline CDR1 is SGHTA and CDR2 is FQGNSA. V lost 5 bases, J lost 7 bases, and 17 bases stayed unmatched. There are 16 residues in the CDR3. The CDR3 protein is CASSRSSGTAEGEQYF. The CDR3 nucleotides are TGTGCCAGCAGCCGTTCCTCCGGGACAGCCGAGGGAGAGCAGTACTTC.

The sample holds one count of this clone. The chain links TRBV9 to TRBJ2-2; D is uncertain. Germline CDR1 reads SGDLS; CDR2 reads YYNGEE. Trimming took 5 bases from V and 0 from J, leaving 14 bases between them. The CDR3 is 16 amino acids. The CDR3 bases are TGTGCCAGCAGTTCACGACACTCTACGAACACCGGGGAGCTGTTTTTT. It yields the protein CASSSRHSTNTGELFF. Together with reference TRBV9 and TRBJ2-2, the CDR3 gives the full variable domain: DSGVTQTPKHLITATGQRVTLRCSPRSGDLSVYWYQQSLDQGLQFLIQYYNGEERAKGNILERFSAQQFPDLHSELNLSSLELGDSALYFCASSSRHSTNTGELFFGEGSRLTVL.

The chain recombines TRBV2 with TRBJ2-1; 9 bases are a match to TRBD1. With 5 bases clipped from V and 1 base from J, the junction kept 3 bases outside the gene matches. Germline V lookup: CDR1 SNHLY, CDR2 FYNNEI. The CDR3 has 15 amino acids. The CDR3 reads CASSLDRGSYNEQFF. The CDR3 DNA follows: TGTGCCAGCAGTCTGGACAGGGGTTCCTACAATGAGCAGTTCTTC.

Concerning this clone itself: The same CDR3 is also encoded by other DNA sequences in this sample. The CDR3 here is CASSAEELVAGELFF. Here the CDR3 DNA reads TGTGCCAGCAGCGCCGAGGAACTTGTCGCCGGGGAGCTGTTTTTT. The gene calls are TRBV9 and TRBJ2-2; D gene uncertain. The germline V gene has CDR1 SGDLS and CDR2 YYNGEE. This CDR3 has 15 residues. V lost 3 bases and J 6 bases, leaving 15 bases between the germline ends.

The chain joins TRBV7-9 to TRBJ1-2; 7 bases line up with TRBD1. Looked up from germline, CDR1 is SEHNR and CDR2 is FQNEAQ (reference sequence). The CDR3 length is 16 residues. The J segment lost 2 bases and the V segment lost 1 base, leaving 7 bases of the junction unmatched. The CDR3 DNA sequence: TGTGCCAGCAGCTTAGGCCCGACAGGGTCCAACTATGGCTACACCTTC. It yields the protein CASSLGPTGSNYGYTF.

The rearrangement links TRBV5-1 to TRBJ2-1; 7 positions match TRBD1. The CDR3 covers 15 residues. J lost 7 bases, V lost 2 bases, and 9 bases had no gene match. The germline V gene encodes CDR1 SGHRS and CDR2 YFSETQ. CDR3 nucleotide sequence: TGCGCCAGCAGCTTAAACCTCCAGACAGGGAATGAGCAGTTCTTC. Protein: CASSLNLQTGNEQFF.

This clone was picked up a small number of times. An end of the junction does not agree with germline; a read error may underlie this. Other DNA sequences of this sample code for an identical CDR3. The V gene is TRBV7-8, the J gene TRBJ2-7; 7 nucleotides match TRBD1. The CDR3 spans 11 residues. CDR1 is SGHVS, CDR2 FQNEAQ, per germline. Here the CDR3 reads CAIKQGYEQYF. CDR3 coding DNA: TGCGCCATCAAACAGGGGTACGAGCAGTACTTC.

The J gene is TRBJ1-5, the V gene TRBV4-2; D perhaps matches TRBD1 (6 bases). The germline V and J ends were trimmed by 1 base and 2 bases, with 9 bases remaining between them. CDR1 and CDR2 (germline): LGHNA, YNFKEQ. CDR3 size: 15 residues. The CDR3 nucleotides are TGTGCCAGCAGCCAAGGGGCAGGGGGCAATCAGCCCCAGCATTTT. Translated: CASSQGAGGNQPQHF.

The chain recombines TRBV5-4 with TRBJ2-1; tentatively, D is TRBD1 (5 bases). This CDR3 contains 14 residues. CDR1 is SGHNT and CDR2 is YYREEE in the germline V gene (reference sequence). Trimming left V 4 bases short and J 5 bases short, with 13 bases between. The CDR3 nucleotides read TGTGCCAGCAGCGCAACTGGGGCTAACAATGAGCAGTTCTTC. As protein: CASSATGANNEQFF.

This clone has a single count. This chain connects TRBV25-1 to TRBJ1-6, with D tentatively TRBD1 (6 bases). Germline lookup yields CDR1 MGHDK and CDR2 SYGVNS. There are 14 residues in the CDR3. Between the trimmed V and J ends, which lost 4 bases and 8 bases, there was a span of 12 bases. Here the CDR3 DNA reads TGTGCCAGCAGTGCGCGGGGGGCCTATTCACCCCTCCACTTT. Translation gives CASSARGAYSPLHF. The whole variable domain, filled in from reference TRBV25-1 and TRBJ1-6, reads EADIYQTPRYLVIGTGKKITLECSQTMGHDKMYWYQQDPGMELHLIHYSYGVNSTEKGDLSSESTVSRIRTEHFPLTLESARPSHTSQYLCASSARGAYSPLHFGNGTRLTVT.

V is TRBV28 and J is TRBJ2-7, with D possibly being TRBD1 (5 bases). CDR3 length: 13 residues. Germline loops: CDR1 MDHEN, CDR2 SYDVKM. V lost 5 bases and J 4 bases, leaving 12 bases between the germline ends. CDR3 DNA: TGTGCCAGCAGTCGACTTAGGGGATACGAGCAGTACTTC. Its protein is CASSRLRGYEQYF. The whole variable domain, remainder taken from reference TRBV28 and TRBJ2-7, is DVKVTQSSRYLVKRTGEKVFLECVQDMDHENMFWYRQDPGLGLRLIYFSYDVKMKEKGDIPEGYSVSREKKERFSLILESASTNQTSMYLCASSRLRGYEQYFGPGTRLTVT.

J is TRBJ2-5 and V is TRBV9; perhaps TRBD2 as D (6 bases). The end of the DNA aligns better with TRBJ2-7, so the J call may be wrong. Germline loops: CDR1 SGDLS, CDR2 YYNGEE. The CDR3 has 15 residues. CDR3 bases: TGTGCCAGCAGCGTTGCGGGGACCGCTGACTACGAGCAGTACTTC. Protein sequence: CASSVAGTADYEQYF.

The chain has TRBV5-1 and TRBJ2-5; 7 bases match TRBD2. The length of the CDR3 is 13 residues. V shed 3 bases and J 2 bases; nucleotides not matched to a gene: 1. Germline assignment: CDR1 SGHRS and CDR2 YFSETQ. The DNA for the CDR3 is TGCGCCAGCAGCTCCGGGGGGCAAGAGACCCAGTACTTC. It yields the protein CASSSGGQETQYF.

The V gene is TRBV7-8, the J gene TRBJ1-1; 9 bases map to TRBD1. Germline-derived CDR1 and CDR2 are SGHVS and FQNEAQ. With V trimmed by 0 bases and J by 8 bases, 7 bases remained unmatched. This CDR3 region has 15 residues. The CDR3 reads CASSLARTGVWEAFF. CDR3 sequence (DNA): TGTGCCAGCAGCTTAGCTCGGACAGGGGTGTGGGAAGCTTTCTTT.

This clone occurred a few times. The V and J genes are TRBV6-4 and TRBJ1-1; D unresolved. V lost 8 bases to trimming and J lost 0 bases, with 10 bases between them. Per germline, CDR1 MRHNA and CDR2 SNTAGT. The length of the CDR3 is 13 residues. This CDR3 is CASRLYMNTEAFF. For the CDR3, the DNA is TGTGCCAGCCGTCTTTATATGAACACTGAAGCTTTCTTT.

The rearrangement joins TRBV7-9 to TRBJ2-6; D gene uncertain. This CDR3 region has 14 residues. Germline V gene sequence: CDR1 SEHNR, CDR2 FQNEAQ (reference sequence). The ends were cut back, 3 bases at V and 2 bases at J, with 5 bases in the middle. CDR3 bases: TGTGCCAGCAGCTTGGCGGCTGGGGCCAACGTCCTGACTTTC. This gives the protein CASSLAAGANVLTF.

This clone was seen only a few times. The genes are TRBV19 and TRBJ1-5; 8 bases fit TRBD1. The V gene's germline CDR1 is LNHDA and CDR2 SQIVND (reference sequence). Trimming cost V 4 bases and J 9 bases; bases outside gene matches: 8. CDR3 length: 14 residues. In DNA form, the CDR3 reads TGTGCCAGTAGTAATGGTCAGGGGGCTCTGCCCCAGCATTTT. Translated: CASSNGQGALPQHF.

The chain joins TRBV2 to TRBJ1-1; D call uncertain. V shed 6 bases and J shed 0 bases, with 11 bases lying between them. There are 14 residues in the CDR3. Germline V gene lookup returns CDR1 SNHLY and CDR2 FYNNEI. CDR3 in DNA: TGTGCCAGCAGGATATTGACAATGAACACTGAAGCTTTCTTT. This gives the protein CASRILTMNTEAFF. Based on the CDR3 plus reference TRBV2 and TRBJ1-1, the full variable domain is EPEVTQTPSHQVTQMGQEVILRCVPISNHLYFYWYRQILGQKVEFLVSFYNNEISEKSEIFDDQFSVERPDGSNFTLKIRSTKLEDSAMYFCASRILTMNTEAFFGQGTRLTVV.

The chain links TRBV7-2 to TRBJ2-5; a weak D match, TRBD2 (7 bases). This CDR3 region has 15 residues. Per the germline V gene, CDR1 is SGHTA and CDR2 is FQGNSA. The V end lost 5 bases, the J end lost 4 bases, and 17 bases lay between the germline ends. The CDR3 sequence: CASSQEGGGRETQYF. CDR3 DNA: TGTGCCAGCAGCCAAGAGGGAGGGGGACGAGAGACCCAGTACTTC.

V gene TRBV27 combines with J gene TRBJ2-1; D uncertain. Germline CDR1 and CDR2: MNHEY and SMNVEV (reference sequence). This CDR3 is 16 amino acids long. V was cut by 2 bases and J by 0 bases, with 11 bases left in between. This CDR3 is CASSLAGVRSYNEQFF. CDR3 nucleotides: TGTGCCAGCAGTTTAGCAGGTGTGCGCTCCTACAATGAGCAGTTCTTC.

The CDR3 sequence is CASGTGGAGNEQFF. The DNA for the CDR3 is TGTGCCAGCGGGACAGGGGGCGCTGGGAATGAGCAGTTCTTC. The chain has TRBV7-2 and TRBJ2-1, with TRBD1 matching 12 bases. J was trimmed by 7 bases and V by 8 bases; bases with no gene match: 6. Per germline, CDR1 SGHTA and CDR2 FQGNSA. This CDR3 spans 14 amino acids.

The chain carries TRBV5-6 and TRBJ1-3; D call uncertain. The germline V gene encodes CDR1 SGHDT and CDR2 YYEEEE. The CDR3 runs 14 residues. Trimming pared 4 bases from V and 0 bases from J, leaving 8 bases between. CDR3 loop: CASSTKLSGNTIYF. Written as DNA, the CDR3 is TGTGCCAGCAGCACTAAACTCTCTGGAAACACCATATATTTT.

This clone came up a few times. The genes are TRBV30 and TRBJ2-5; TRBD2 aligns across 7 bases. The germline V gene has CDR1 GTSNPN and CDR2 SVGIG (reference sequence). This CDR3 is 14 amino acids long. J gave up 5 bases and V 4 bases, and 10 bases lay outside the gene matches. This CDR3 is CAWTRGGPRETQYF. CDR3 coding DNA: TGTGCCTGGACCCGGGGAGGGCCCCGGGAGACCCAGTACTTC.

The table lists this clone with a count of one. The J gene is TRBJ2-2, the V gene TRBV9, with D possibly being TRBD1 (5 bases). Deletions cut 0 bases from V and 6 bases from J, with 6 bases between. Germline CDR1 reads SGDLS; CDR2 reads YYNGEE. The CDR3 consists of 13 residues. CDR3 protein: CASSVEGSGELFF. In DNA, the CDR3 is TGTGCCAGCAGCGTAGAGGGGTCCGGGGAGCTGTTTTTT.